These 22 T cell receptor beta chains were sequenced from one sample in a study of identical twins. TCRdb passed the 5' RACE reads through MiXCR, listing each CDR3 protein once. The sample includes a few hundred thousand distinct CDR3 sequences, roughly 8.7% of them seen just once. The data also belong to a second study, concerning yellow fever vaccine responses in identical twins.

Input material: CD8+ T cells sorted from blood. The receptor set was obtained from a woman under 30 in good health.

This clonotype was recorded a few times. The chain links TRBV5-1 to TRBJ2-7; TRBD1 aligns across 9 bases. CDR3 length equals 17 residues. Germline V CDR1 and CDR2: SGHRS, YFSETQ. Unmatched junction bases numbered 13, after V lost 5 bases and J lost 1 base. CDR3 DNA: TGCGCCAGCAGGCCGGAAGCCGGGACAGGGCTTTCCTACGAGCAGTACTTC. Amino acid sequence: CASRPEAGTGLSYEQYF. Full variable domain (remainder filled in from reference TRBV5-1 and TRBJ2-7): KAGVTQTPRYLIKTRGQQVTLSCSPISGHRSVSWYQQTPGQGLQFLFEYFSETQRNKGNFPGRFSGRQFSNSRSEMNVSTLELGDSALYLCASRPEAGTGLSYEQYFGPGTRLTVT.

CDR3 sequence (DNA): TGCGCCAGCAGCCCCACCGGTAGGGGGGACCCCTACAATGAGCAGTTCTTC. Translation gives CASSPTGRGDPYNEQFF. The rearrangement joins TRBV5-1 to TRBJ2-1; the D gene could be TRBD1 or TRBD2 (6 bases each). The CDR3 extends over 17 amino acids. Germline V gives CDR1 SGHRS, CDR2 YFSETQ. With 4 bases removed from V and 2 bases from J, the gap between germline ends came to 19 bases.

As for this clonotype: This may arise from a read error, as a much more abundant clone is one base away. V is TRBV6-6 and J is TRBJ2-1; D unclear. Germline CDR1 is MNHNY and CDR2 is SVGAGI (reference sequence). CDR3 size: 13 residues. The CDR3 DNA follows: TGTGCCAGCAGACGAGAAGGGTGGAATGAGCATTTCTTC. It codes for CASRREGWNEHFF.

The chain combines TRBV11-2 with TRBJ2-2; 11 bases map to TRBD2. The CDR3 covers 16 residues. The germline CDR1 and CDR2 sequences are SGHAT and FQNNGV. V dropped 5 bases and J dropped 7; count of bases not matched to a gene: 9. CDR3 coding DNA: TGTGCCAGCAGCGGGGCGGGACTAGCGGTGATCGGGGAGCTGTTTTTT. It yields the protein CASSGAGLAVIGELFF.

This clonotype showed up just a few times. V and J are TRBV11-2 and TRBJ2-1; a possible D gene is TRBD1 (5 bases). Trimming left V 7 bases short and J 8 bases short, with 21 bases between. In germline, CDR1 is SGHAT, CDR2 FQNNGV. The CDR3 has 15 amino acids. This CDR3 reads CASTPRFRDPDEQFF. The DNA of the CDR3 is TGTGCCAGCACCCCGAGGTTCAGGGATCCGGATGAGCAGTTCTTC.

The chain employs TRBV4-3 and TRBJ2-1, with 12 bases lining up with TRBD2. The germline CDR1 and CDR2 sequences are LGHNA and YSLEER. J lost 10 bases, V lost 0 bases, and 7 bases had no gene match. The CDR3 has 16 residues. This CDR3 reads CASSQDSSGRVWEQFF. DNA for the CDR3: TGCGCCAGCAGCCAAGATTCTAGCGGGAGGGTCTGGGAGCAGTTCTTC.

The rearrangement uses TRBV4-3 and TRBJ2-7; the match to TRBD1 covers 9 bases. This CDR3 has 17 residues. After removal of 0 bases from V and 3 bases from J, the junction contained 9 bases not matched to a gene. CDR1 is LGHNA, CDR2 YSLEER, per germline. CDR3 coding DNA: TGCGCCAGCAGCCAAGATGCAGTACAGGGGGCAAGCTACGAGCAGTACTTC. Encoded protein: CASSQDAVQGASYEQYF.

This clonotype occurred a few times. The chain combines TRBV4-3 with TRBJ1-5; 8 bases match TRBD1. Germline V gene lookup returns CDR1 LGHNA and CDR2 YSLEER. V shed 4 bases, J shed 1 base, and the junction held 3 bases outside the gene matches. The CDR3 totals 15 residues. The CDR3, as DNA: TGCGCCAGCAGCCCGGGACAGGCGAGCAATCAGCCCCAGCATTTT. It specifies CASSPGQASNQPQHF.

This clonotype appeared many times. The rearrangement joins TRBV29-1 to TRBJ2-1; 12 bases fit TRBD2. After removal of 1 base from V and 3 bases from J, the junction contained 1 base not matched to a gene. The CDR3 is made up of 15 amino acids. Germline V gene data show CDR1 as SQVTM and CDR2 as ANQGSEA. This chain's CDR3 is CSVEGLAGDYNEQFF. The CDR3 DNA reads as TGCAGCGTTGAAGGACTAGCGGGGGACTACAATGAGCAGTTCTTC.

This clonotype was found many times. The rearrangement uses TRBV28 and TRBJ2-7, with D hard to call. Germline V gene lookup returns CDR1 MDHEN and CDR2 SYDVKM. Trimming stripped 4 bases from V and 0 bases from J, with 10 bases between. The CDR3 runs 14 residues. The chain's CDR3 is CASSSRTNSYEQYF. CDR3 in DNA: TGTGCCAGCAGTTCCCGGACCAACTCCTACGAGCAGTACTTC.

V usage is TRBV28 and J usage is TRBJ2-7; possible D gene TRBD2, 6 bases. Per germline, CDR1 MDHEN and CDR2 SYDVKM. The V gene lost 6 bases and the J gene lost 0 bases, with 18 bases spanning the gap. The CDR3 has 16 residues. Here the CDR3 reads CASSLEGDALSYEQYF. The DNA for the CDR3 is TGTGCCAGCAGCCTGGAGGGTGACGCCCTCTCCTACGAGCAGTACTTC.

This chain connects TRBV29-1 to TRBJ2-7, with 11 bases identical to TRBD2. The CDR3 is made up of 14 amino acids. Per germline, CDR1 SQVTM and CDR2 ANQGSEA. V lost 5 bases, J lost 3 bases, and 6 bases stayed unmatched. The CDR3 nucleotides read TGCAGCGTTTTCCTAGCGGGAGGCTTCTACGAGCAGTACTTC. This codes for CSVFLAGGFYEQYF.

V and J are TRBV19 and TRBJ2-7; D is ambiguous. This CDR3 contains 15 residues. V dropped 5 bases and J dropped 2 bases, with 16 bases sitting between them. Germline CDR1 LNHDA, CDR2 SQIVND (reference sequence). The CDR3 region has the DNA TGTGCCAGTAGTGCCGGTGGGCCTCTCACCTACGAGCAGTACTTC. Its translation: CASSAGGPLTYEQYF.

In its sample, this clonotype was seen a few times. This chain uses TRBV5-6 with TRBJ2-1; D is ambiguous. Trimming cost V 0 bases and J 0 bases, with 13 bases left between them. This CDR3 is 17 amino acids long. CDR1 is SGHDT and CDR2 is YYEEEE in the germline V gene. The CDR3 protein is CASSLANGFSSYNEQFF. The CDR3, as DNA: TGTGCCAGCAGCTTGGCAAACGGGTTCAGCTCCTACAATGAGCAGTTCTTC.

As for this clonotype: A much more abundant neighbour one base away suggests this may be a read error. A read error is likely, as this CDR3 ends without the conserved phenylalanine or tryptophan. The chain is built from TRBV4-1 and TRBJ2-7; 7 bases agree with TRBD2. The CDR3 consists of 14 residues. V dropped 1 base and J dropped 2; count of bases not matched to a gene: 2. Germline V CDR1 and CDR2: MGHRA, YSYEKL. The CDR3 sequence is CASSQGGGAYEQYY. CDR3 sequence (DNA): TGCGCCAGCAGCCAAGGGGGGGGAGCCTACGAGCAGTACTAC.

This clonotype showed up just a few times. The genes are TRBV24-1 and TRBJ2-7; D is possibly TRBD1 (5 bases). This CDR3 is built from 12 residues. Germline CDR1 and CDR2: KGHDR and SFDVKD. The V end was cut by 2 bases, the J end by 7 bases, with 8 bases between. CDR3 DNA sequence: TGTGCCACCAGTGATTGGTCAGGGGAGCAGTACTTC. The encoded protein is CATSDWSGEQYF.

The CDR3 nucleotides are TGTGCCAGCAGCGTGGGACAGTCCTACAATGAGCAGTTCTTC. Amino acids: CASSVGQSYNEQFF. V and J are TRBV7-3 and TRBJ2-1, with 7 nucleotides matching TRBD1. With V trimmed by 5 bases and J by 1 base, 2 bases remained unmatched. CDR3 length: 14 residues. The germline V gene encodes CDR1 SGHTA and CDR2 FQGTGA.

This clonotype was recorded many times. V is TRBV3-1 and J is TRBJ2-1; the D gene could be TRBD1 or TRBD2 (6 bases each). Germline V gene data show CDR1 as LGHDT and CDR2 as YNNKEL (reference sequence). V was pared by 3 bases and J by 0 bases, with 15 bases between. This CDR3 is built from 17 residues. CDR3 nucleotides: TGTGCCAGCAGCCAGGTCGGGGGCCCAAGCTCCTACAATGAGCAGTTCTTC. Translated: CASSQVGGPSSYNEQFF.

The rearrangement joins TRBV4-1 to TRBJ2-7; D possibly corresponds to TRBD1 (6 bases). Trimming left V 0 bases short and J 1 base short, with 13 bases between. The CDR3 length is 16 residues. Germline CDR1 reads MGHRA; CDR2 reads YSYEKL. The DNA for the CDR3 is TGCGCCAGCAGCCAAGATAGAGGGGGACGGTCCTACGAGCAGTACTTC. Residues: CASSQDRGGRSYEQYF.

This clonotype came up many times. The chain employs TRBV9 and TRBJ2-2; D perhaps matches TRBD2 (6 bases). Per the germline V gene, CDR1 is SGDLS and CDR2 is YYNGEE. The CDR3 consists of 19 residues. Trimming removed 0 bases at V and 4 bases at J, with 22 bases between. CDR3 nucleotides: TGTGCCAGCAGCGTAGGTCGTGCGGGAAGACCTGGGGGCACCGGGGAGCTGTTTTTT. It is translated as CASSVGRAGRPGGTGELFF.

This clonotype appeared many times. The V and J genes are TRBV20-1 and TRBJ2-3; D perhaps matches TRBD2 (6 bases). CDR1 and CDR2 from the germline V gene are DFQATT and SNEGSKA (reference sequence). The CDR3 runs to 16 residues. V was clipped by 6 bases and J by 2 bases, with 21 bases between them. DNA of the CDR3: TGCAGTGCGGCCGGCGGGGTACGGATTGACACAGATACGCAGTATTTT. It is translated as CSAAGGVRIDTDTQYF.

Here the CDR3 DNA reads TGTGCCAGCAGCTTGGGGCCAGGGAGTCGAGAGTCACCCCTCCACTTT. Protein: CASSLGPGSRESPLHF. The V and J genes are TRBV5-8 and TRBJ1-6; a possible D gene is TRBD1 (5 bases). V lost 0 bases, J lost 10 bases, and 17 bases lay in between. Per germline, CDR1 SGHTS and CDR2 YDEGEE. The length of the CDR3 is 16 residues. Variable domain in full (rest from reference TRBV5-8 and TRBJ1-6): EAGVTQSPTHLIKTRGQQATLRCSPISGHTSVYWYQQALGLGLQFLLWYDEGEERNRGNFPPRFSGRQFPNYSSELNVNALELEDSALYLCASSLGPGSRESPLHFGNGTRLTVT.